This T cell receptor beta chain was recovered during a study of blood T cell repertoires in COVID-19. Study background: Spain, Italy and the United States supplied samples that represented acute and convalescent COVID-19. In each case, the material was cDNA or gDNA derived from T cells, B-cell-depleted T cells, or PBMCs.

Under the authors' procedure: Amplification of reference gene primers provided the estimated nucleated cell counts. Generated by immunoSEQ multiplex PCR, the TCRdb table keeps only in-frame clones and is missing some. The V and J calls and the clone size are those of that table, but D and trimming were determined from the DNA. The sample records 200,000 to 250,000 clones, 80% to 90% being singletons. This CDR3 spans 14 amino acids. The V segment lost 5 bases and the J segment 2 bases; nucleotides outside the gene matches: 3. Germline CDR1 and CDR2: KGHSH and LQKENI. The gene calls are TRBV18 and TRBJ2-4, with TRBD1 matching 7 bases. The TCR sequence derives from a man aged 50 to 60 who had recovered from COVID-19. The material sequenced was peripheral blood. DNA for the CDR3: TGTGCCAGCTCAGACAGGGAAACCAAAAACATTCAGTACTTC. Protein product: CASSDRETKNIQYF.